This record concerns one TCR beta chain sequence. Only in-frame clones appear in the TCRdb table, and some are missing; sequencing was by immunoSEQ multiplex PCR. The table includes over a million clones, more than 95% detected once. This record belongs to a study of shared clonotypes between healthy human individuals. The sequenced sample was naive CD4+ T cells sorted from blood. This sample's subset: CD45RA+ positively selected. This TCR derives from a man under 40 in good health.

The CDR3 coding sequence is TGCGCCAGCAAGACAGGGACTAGCACAGATACGCAGTATTTT. It encodes CASKTGTSTDTQYF. This chain uses TRBV5-1 with TRBJ2-3; TRBD1 is a possible D gene (7 bases). CDR3 length equals 14 residues. Per germline, CDR1 SGHRS and CDR2 YFSETQ. V was trimmed by 6 bases and J by 0 bases, leaving 11 bases between them.